This T cell receptor (beta chain) was obtained from a study of T cell repertoires in cytomegalovirus infection. Study context: The authors used CMV epitopes that were HLA-C-restricted (recently identified) and HLA-B-restricted (well studied). Study-level findings and limits: The ex vivo response showed dominance by HLA-C-restricted CMV-specific TCR beta clonotypes.

TCRdb reprocessed the reads with MiXCR, giving one entry per CDR3 protein. Among some 900,000 distinct CDR3 sequences, about 33% were seen once, and the ten largest hold over 10%. Germline CDR1 reads SEHNR; CDR2 reads FQNEAQ (reference sequence). The CDR3 extends over 17 amino acids. V dropped 5 bases and J dropped 7; count of bases not matched to a gene: 11. This clonotype was found a few times. Antigen: not known. The V gene is TRBV7-9, the J gene TRBJ2-1, with 13 bases identical to TRBD2. This TCR was recovered from a human donor in good health (CMV status not recorded). Some clones in this sample may be carry-over from other donors' samples. The sequences come from cultured CD8+ T cells from PBMCs, collected from culture after CMV antigen stimulation. CDR3 bases: TGTGCCAGCAGCCGAACCCCAGGGACTAGCGGGGAAAATGAGCAGTTCTTC. Protein: CASSRTPGTSGENEQFF.